A single T cell receptor beta chain is shown here with its context. As yet, its antigen is unknown. The primer mix had 60 Vbeta and 13 Jbeta primers. Sequencing used immunoSEQ multiplex PCR; TCRdb keeps in-frame clones, though not all of them. The sample contains about 160,000 clones, about 80% of which appear only once. This entry belongs to a study of cytomegalovirus exposure and HLA in healthy donors. Regarding the study as a whole: Being indistinguishable, some V segments were excluded, TRBV6-2 and TRBV6-3 among them.

Trimming at V came to 8 bases and at J to 0 bases, leaving 10 bases not matched to a gene. Per the germline V gene, CDR1 is SNHLY and CDR2 is FYNNEI. This CDR3 comprises 16 residues. Nominally healthy donors were sampled, though unrecorded immune exposures were likely. The receptor comes from a woman aged 45-59 years in good health and CMV-seronegative. The V and J genes are TRBV2 and TRBJ2-1; 7 positions match TRBD1. The sequenced sample was PBMCs. This CDR3 is CASAFGRDSSYNEQFF. CDR3 coding DNA: TGTGCCAGCGCCTTCGGACGGGACAGCTCCTACAATGAGCAGTTCTTC.